One sample yielded the 17 T cell receptor beta chains listed below, sequenced in a study of blood T cell repertoires in COVID-19. TCRdb's copy holds only in-frame clones and misses some; the assay was immunoSEQ multiplex PCR. The sample lists about 310,000 clones; about 85% were seen once. Source material: PBMCs or T cells enriched from blood (not recorded which). These receptors all come from a woman aged 30 to 39 who had been exposed to COVID-19.

The chain joins TRBV18 to TRBJ1-1; D is ambiguous. Trimming took 6 bases from V and 3 from J, leaving 11 bases between them. Germline V gene data show CDR1 as KGHSH and CDR2 as LQKENI. The CDR3 consists of 13 residues. CDR3 residues: CASSGQMHTEAFF. The CDR3 DNA reads as TGTGCCAGCTCTGGGCAGATGCACACTGAAGCTTTCTTT. Full variable domain (outside the CDR3, taken from reference TRBV18 and TRBJ1-1): NAGVMQNPRHLVRRRGQEARLRCSPMKGHSHVYWYRQLPEEGLKFMVYLQKENIIDESGMPKERFSAEFPKEGPSILRIQQVVRGDSAAYFCASSGQMHTEAFFGQGTRLTVV.

This rearrangement joins TRBV7-9 to TRBJ1-5, with 10 bases matching TRBD1. This CDR3 contains 14 residues. V dropped 4 bases and J dropped 7; count of bases not matched to a gene: 4. CDR1 is SEHNR, CDR2 FQNEAQ, per germline (reference sequence). The chain's CDR3 is CASSSGTGEQPQHF. CDR3 DNA sequence: TGTGCCAGCAGCTCCGGGACAGGGGAACAGCCCCAGCATTTT.

This clone was detected a few times. The chain couples TRBV20-1 to TRBJ1-1; D unresolved. CDR1 is DFQATT, CDR2 SNEGSKA, per germline (reference sequence). Trimming took 4 bases from V and 6 from J, leaving 3 bases between them. The CDR3 is made up of 9 amino acids. The chain's CDR3 is CSAISEAFF. CDR3 nucleotides: TGCAGTGCTATCTCTGAAGCTTTCTTT.

This chain uses TRBV4-1 with TRBJ2-1, with D possibly TRBD1 on 6 matching bases. From germline, CDR1 is MGHRA and CDR2 YSYEKL. The CDR3 spans 15 residues. V was trimmed by 0 bases and J by 9 bases, leaving 15 bases between them. This CDR3 is CASSQEGAGRIEQFF. CDR3 coding DNA: TGCGCCAGCAGCCAAGAGGGGGCAGGGAGAATTGAGCAGTTCTTC.

The chain couples TRBV10-2 to TRBJ2-3, with 8 bases lining up with TRBD2. The CDR3 has 14 amino acids. Germline lookup yields CDR1 WSHSY and CDR2 SAAADI. The junction had 8 bases not matched to a gene; V was cut back by 10 bases and J by 2 bases. The CDR3 nucleotides read TGCGCCACTTATAGCGGGGACCTCACAGATACGCAGTATTTT. Amino acid sequence: CATYSGDLTDTQYF.

The chain couples TRBV28 to TRBJ2-2; 12 bases are shared with TRBD2. Losses at the gene ends were 6 bases for V and 4 bases for J; bases not matched to a gene: 3. Germline V gene lookup returns CDR1 MDHEN and CDR2 SYDVKM. This CDR3 has 15 residues. The CDR3 region is CASRLAGGTTGELFF. For the CDR3, the DNA is TGTGCCAGCAGACTAGCGGGAGGAACCACCGGGGAGCTGTTTTTT.

The chain employs TRBV11-2 and TRBJ2-1, with 7 bases that match TRBD2. Germline V gene lookup returns CDR1 SGHAT and CDR2 FQNNGV. Germline trimming cut 6 bases from V and 11 bases from J; bases unmatched to any gene: 10. The CDR3 is 13 amino acids. The CDR3: CASSPTSVVQQFF. The CDR3 DNA is TGTGCCAGCAGTCCTACTAGCGTGGTACAGCAGTTCTTC.

J is TRBJ2-5 and V is TRBV4-3; the match to TRBD2 covers 9 bases. The ends lost 4 bases at V and 2 bases at J; junction bases unmatched: 8. CDR1 LGHNA and CDR2 YSLEER come from the germline V gene. CDR3 length equals 16 residues. CDR3 sequence reads: CASSPQGSGGQETQYF. CDR3 coding DNA: TGCGCCAGCAGCCCCCAGGGTAGCGGGGGTCAAGAGACCCAGTACTTC.

V usage is TRBV2 and J usage is TRBJ2-5, with D possibly matching TRBD1 (5 bases). V was clipped by 8 bases and J by 1 base, with 17 bases between them. This CDR3 spans 15 amino acids. CDR1 SNHLY and CDR2 FYNNEI come from the germline V gene. This chain's CDR3 is CASRPSRALQETQYF. In nucleotides, the CDR3 is TGTGCCAGCCGACCCAGCAGGGCACTCCAAGAGACCCAGTACTTC.

This clone has only a few counts. The V and J genes are TRBV5-1 and TRBJ2-4, with a possible D match to TRBD1 (6 bases). CDR1 is SGHRS, CDR2 YFSETQ, per germline. This CDR3 is 15 amino acids long. Trimming left V 5 bases short and J 4 bases short, with 16 bases between. The DNA of the CDR3 is TGCGCCAGCAGTCCCTCCCTGGACAGAAAAAACATTCAGTACTTC. Translated, it gives CASSPSLDRKNIQYF.

This chain uses TRBV2 with TRBJ2-7; TRBD2 matches at 7 bases. The J segment lost 4 bases and the V segment lost 8 bases, leaving 11 bases of the junction unmatched. Germline V lookup: CDR1 SNHLY, CDR2 FYNNEI. CDR3 length: 14 amino acids. The CDR3 nucleotides are TGTGCCAGCTCAGGACTAGTGAGACCGTACGAGCAGTACTTC. Its protein product is CASSGLVRPYEQYF. Complete variable domain (other parts from reference TRBV2 and TRBJ2-7): EPEVTQTPSHQVTQMGQEVILRCVPISNHLYFYWYRQILGQKVEFLVSFYNNEISEKSEIFDDQFSVERPDGSNFTLKIRSTKLEDSAMYFCASSGLVRPYEQYFGPGTRLTVT.

The chain combines TRBV24-1 with TRBJ2-1; 11 bases line up with TRBD2. V lost 6 bases to trimming and J lost 9 bases; unmatched junction nucleotides: 9. Per germline, CDR1 KGHDR and CDR2 SFDVKD. The CDR3 covers 15 residues. CDR3 region: CATSSTSGISGEQFF. DNA of the CDR3: TGTGCCACCAGTTCGACTAGCGGGATTTCGGGTGAGCAGTTCTTC.

This clone was picked up one time. The genes are TRBV10-3 and TRBJ1-1, with 8 bases that match TRBD1. The trim removed 11 bases at V and 5 bases at J, leaving 4 bases unmatched. Germline V gene lookup returns CDR1 ENHRY and CDR2 SYGVKD. CDR3 length equals 11 residues. The CDR3 DNA sequence: TGTGCCTCCCAGGGGGCGACTGAAGCTTTCTTT. Translating gives CASQGATEAFF.

The V gene is TRBV9, the J gene TRBJ2-2; tentatively, D is TRBD1 (6 bases). The V gene lost 1 base and the J gene lost 6 bases, with 10 bases spanning the gap. This CDR3 is 14 amino acids long. Per the germline V gene, CDR1 is SGDLS and CDR2 is YYNGEE. CDR3 region: CASSVRQVPGELFF. DNA of the CDR3: TGTGCCAGCAGCGTACGACAGGTCCCCGGGGAGCTGTTTTTT.

The chain carries TRBV7-9 and TRBJ1-1; 7 positions agree with TRBD1. Germline values: CDR1 SEHNR, CDR2 FQNEAQ (reference sequence). The trim removed 7 bases at V and 1 base at J, leaving 6 bases unmatched. The CDR3 spans 14 residues. CDR3 protein: CASTRWTGNTEAFF. CDR3 sequence (DNA): TGTGCCAGCACTCGGTGGACAGGGAACACTGAAGCTTTCTTT.

V is TRBV6-6 and J is TRBJ2-5, with no clear D. V lost 7 bases, J lost 5 bases, and 14 bases lay in between. CDR1 and CDR2 from the germline V gene are MNHNY and SVGAGI (reference sequence). This CDR3 comprises 13 residues. In nucleotides, the CDR3 is TGTGCCAGCAATTTGGCGGTCTGGGAGACCCAGTACTTC. It yields the protein CASNLAVWETQYF.

The chain couples TRBV2 to TRBJ1-4; the D gene is possibly TRBD1 (6 bases). The CDR3 contains 14 residues. With 6 bases removed from V and 5 bases from J, the gap between germline ends came to 13 bases. The germline V gene has CDR1 SNHLY and CDR2 FYNNEI. CDR3: CASSQGLLNEKLFF. The CDR3 region has the DNA TGTGCCAGCAGCCAGGGGTTGCTGAATGAAAAACTGTTTTTT.